This TCR beta chain was observed in a study of blood T cells in healthy people across ages. Combining a sample-barcoded 5' primer with a J-beta primer mix, a second PCR ran for 7 to 11 cycles. TCRdb redid the calling of the 5' RACE reads with MiXCR, one entry per CDR3 protein. The sample comprises about 730,000 distinct CDR3 sequences, roughly 43% of which are singletons, and about 20% rests with the top ten. Every donor contributed around 10 milliliters of peripheral blood by blood draw. Germline CDR1 and CDR2: DFQATT and SNEGSKA (reference sequence). CDR3 length equals 12 residues. V was cut by 4 bases and J by 3 bases, with 8 bases left in between.

The chain combines TRBV20-1 with TRBJ2-3; D remains unclear. The clonotype was recovered from a woman aged 60-70 years in good health. Sequencing was done on a sample of blood. The CDR3: CSATDSTDTQYF. The CDR3 bases are TGCAGTGCTACCGATAGTACAGATACGCAGTATTTT.